This T cell receptor (beta chain) was found in a study of OX40 agonist ivuxolimab in advanced cancers. Produced via immunoSEQ multiplex PCR; TCRdb's table is partial and in-frame only. The table has approximately 80,000 clones, 70% to 85% seen once. The CDR3 totals 15 residues. CDR1 and CDR2 (germline): KGHSH, LQKENI. V dropped 1 base and J dropped 5 bases, with 15 bases sitting between them. Sequencing used CD4+ or CD8+ T cells sorted from blood, obtained in a trial of the OX40 agonist ivuxolimab. The TCR originated in an adult with an advanced solid tumor such as melanoma, head and neck, liver or kidney cancer. The chain uses TRBV18 and TRBJ2-7; D is unclear. CDR3 sequence: CASSPRTTATNEQYF. The CDR3 DNA sequence: TGTGCCAGCTCACCACGGACCACGGCTACAAACGAGCAGTACTTC.